These 26 T cell receptor beta chains originate from one sample sequenced in a study of blood T cells in healthy people across ages. Sample-barcoded 5' priming and a J-beta primer mix drove a second PCR of 7 to 11 cycles. Using its own MiXCR run on the 5' RACE reads, TCRdb lists one record per CDR3 protein. This table holds 1.4 million or so distinct CDR3 sequences, roughly 43% found once. Sequencing used blood. These receptors all stem from a woman between 18 and 29 years old in good health.

This chain joins TRBV7-9 and TRBJ2-5; TRBD2 aligns across 8 bases. Looked up from germline, CDR1 is SEHNR and CDR2 is FQNEAQ (reference sequence). The V and J ends lost 2 bases and 4 bases, in that order; junction bases with no gene match: 3. There are 14 residues in the CDR3. The CDR3 reads CASSLRTSLETQYF. The CDR3 DNA sequence: TGTGCCAGCAGCTTAAGGACTAGCTTAGAGACCCAGTACTTC.

This sequence joins TRBV3-1 and TRBJ1-4; D ambiguous. V was pared by 2 bases and J by 8 bases, with 15 bases between. The CDR3 covers 15 residues. The germline V gene has CDR1 LGHDT and CDR2 YNNKEL (reference sequence). CDR3: CASSQTGFIREKLFF. The CDR3 coding sequence is TGTGCCAGCAGCCAAACCGGGTTTATCAGGGAAAAACTGTTTTTT.

This clonotype is a singleton in its sample. The CDR3 sequence is CSARRLAGGNKNIQYF. Written as DNA, the CDR3 is TGCAGTGCTAGGCGACTAGCGGGGGGGAACAAAAACATTCAGTACTTC. This chain uses TRBV20-1 with TRBJ2-4; 14 nucleotides match TRBD2. V trimming: 3 bases; J trimming: 3 bases; junction bases outside the gene matches: 4. Germline values: CDR1 DFQATT, CDR2 SNEGSKA (reference sequence). The CDR3 runs to 16 residues.

This chain links TRBV12-3 or TRBV12-4 with TRBJ1-3; no reliable D call. The CDR3 is 15 amino acids. Trimming took off 3 bases at V and 0 bases at J, with 9 bases between the two ends. The CDR3 is CASSFFLASGNTIYF. In nucleotides, the CDR3 is TGTGCCAGCAGTTTCTTCCTAGCCTCTGGAAACACCATATATTTT.

CDR3 in DNA: TGTGCCATCCTAAGGGACAGGACCGCCACTGGCTACACCTTC. Its translation: CAILRDRTATGYTF. The rearrangement uses TRBV6-1 and TRBJ1-2; TRBD1 matches at 8 bases. The germline CDR1 and CDR2 sequences are MNHNS and SASEGT. CDR3 length equals 14 residues. The V and J ends lost 10 bases and 7 bases, in that order; junction bases with no gene match: 14.

This chain joins TRBV7-2 and TRBJ1-2; D is uncertain. The CDR3 consists of 16 residues. Trimming took off 3 bases at V and 0 bases at J, with 14 bases between the two ends. Looked up from germline, CDR1 is SGHTA and CDR2 is FQGNSA. Written as DNA, the CDR3 is TGTGCCAGCAGCTTCTCCGGGATCGGAACTAACTATGGCTACACCTTC. This translates into CASSFSGIGTNYGYTF.

The gene calls are TRBV3-1 and TRBJ2-7; D is undetermined. CDR3 length: 14 amino acids. Germline CDR1 reads LGHDT; CDR2 reads YNNKEL (reference sequence). With 7 bases removed from V and 3 bases from J, the gap between germline ends came to 16 bases. As DNA, the CDR3 is TGTGCCAGCACCCTGGGCTCTGATTTCTACGAGCAGTACTTC. Its translation: CASTLGSDFYEQYF.

This clonotype was seen only a few times. For the CDR3, the DNA is TGCGCCAGCAGCCAAGTGGCGGCTACGCAGTATTTT. Protein sequence: CASSQVAATQYF. This chain connects TRBV4-1 to TRBJ2-3; D uncertain. CDR1 and CDR2 (germline): MGHRA, YSYEKL. The CDR3 extends over 12 amino acids. V lost 1 base and J 8 bases, leaving 7 bases between the germline ends.

The chain carries TRBV14 and TRBJ2-1, with 7 bases fitting TRBD2. Germline CDR1 reads SGHDN; CDR2 reads FVKESK. The junction had 9 bases not matched to a gene; V was cut back by 3 bases and J by 10 bases. This CDR3 is built from 14 residues. The CDR3 DNA is TGTGCCAGCAGCCAGCTAGCGGTGAGCTACGAGCAGTTCTTC. Amino acids: CASSQLAVSYEQFF.

The genes are TRBV20-1 and TRBJ1-1; D uncertain. V was pared by 3 bases and J by 3 bases, with 5 bases between. CDR1 and CDR2 from the germline V gene are DFQATT and SNEGSKA (reference sequence). The CDR3 contains 11 residues. The CDR3 is CSARADTEAFF. The CDR3 region has the DNA TGCAGTGCTAGGGCGGACACTGAAGCTTTCTTT.

The chain joins TRBV27 to TRBJ1-2, with a tentative D call TRBD1 (6 bases). This CDR3 contains 14 residues. The germline CDR1 and CDR2 sequences are MNHEY and SMNVEV (reference sequence). V lost 5 bases, J lost 5 bases, and 15 bases lay in between. The CDR3 spells CASSAHRVRYGYTF. The CDR3 DNA reads TGTGCCAGCAGTGCCCACAGGGTTCGTTATGGCTACACCTTC.

The V gene is TRBV9, the J gene TRBJ2-1; D gene unclear. Germline CDR1 is SGDLS and CDR2 is YYNGEE. This CDR3 spans 16 amino acids. Trimming shortened V by 0 bases and J by 4 bases, and 14 bases separated the two germline ends. The CDR3 sequence is CASSVDPMGNYNEQFF. CDR3 coding DNA: TGTGCCAGCAGCGTAGATCCCATGGGGAATTACAATGAGCAGTTCTTC.

This clonotype occurred a few times. The genes are TRBV29-1 and TRBJ1-2; D possibly corresponds to TRBD1 (6 bases). The CDR3 is made up of 13 amino acids. Trimming took off 0 bases at V and 8 bases at J, with 13 bases between the two ends. Germline values: CDR1 SQVTM, CDR2 ANQGSEA. DNA of the CDR3: TGCAGCGTTGAAGATCGGATACAGGGAGGCTACACCTTC. Protein product: CSVEDRIQGGYTF.

CDR3 DNA sequence: TGTGCCAGCAGCCAAGGTTACCCGGGGGAGACCCAGTACTTC. Amino acids: CASSQGYPGETQYF. The rearrangement uses TRBV14 and TRBJ2-5, with D possibly matching TRBD2 (5 bases). The ends were cut back, 1 base at V and 5 bases at J, with 11 bases in the middle. Germline CDR1 SGHDN, CDR2 FVKESK. The CDR3 runs to 14 residues.

V usage is TRBV12-3 or TRBV12-4 and J usage is TRBJ2-5; 8 nucleotides agree with TRBD2. J gave up 5 bases and V 3 bases, and 8 bases lay outside the gene matches. The CDR3 is made up of 15 amino acids. The DNA for the CDR3 is TGTGCCAGCAGTTTCCTTAGCGGGGAGGGTGAGACCCAGTACTTC. Encoded protein: CASSFLSGEGETQYF.

A word on this clonotype: This may be a read error, as it is one base from a much larger clone. The chain joins TRBV10-3 to TRBJ2-1; D call uncertain. This CDR3 contains 14 residues. The ends were cut back, 4 bases at V and 5 bases at J, with 12 bases in the middle. Germline-derived CDR1 and CDR2 are ENHRY and SYGVKD. The CDR3 protein is CAISGSRSNNEQFF. Here the CDR3 DNA reads TGTGCCATCAGTGGGTCCAGGTCCAACAATGAGCAGTTCTTC.

In DNA, the CDR3 is TGTGCCAGCAGCTCGTCCTTCAGCAATCAGCCCCAGCATTTT. Translated: CASSSSFSNQPQHF. J is TRBJ1-5 and V is TRBV7-2; D gene unclear. CDR3 length: 14 residues. Germline CDR1 reads SGHTA; CDR2 reads FQGNSA. The V end was cut by 4 bases, the J end by 1 base, with 8 bases between.

The J gene is TRBJ2-1, the V gene TRBV7-8; TRBD2 matches 10 bases. The germline V gene encodes CDR1 SGHVS and CDR2 FQNEAQ. Trimming took 4 bases from V and 6 from J; bases not matched to a gene: 6. The CDR3 is 15 residues long. The CDR3 bases are TGTGCCAGCAGCTCTAGCGGGAGAGGAATCAATGAGCAGTTCTTC. This gives the protein CASSSSGRGINEQFF.

A remark on this clonotype: A much larger clone lies a single base off, so this may be a read error. The V gene is TRBV5-4, the J gene TRBJ2-3; D may be TRBD2 (6 bases). The V end was cut by 2 bases, the J end by 4 bases, with 14 bases between. The length of the CDR3 is 15 residues. Germline V gives CDR1 SGHNT, CDR2 YYREEE (reference sequence). CDR3 protein: CASSLGRAGSDTQYF. Here the CDR3 DNA reads TGTGCCAGCAGCTTAGGACGCGCGGGATCAGATACGCAGTATTTT.

The table lists this clonotype with a few counts. V is TRBV4-1 and J is TRBJ1-1; a weak D match, TRBD1 (5 bases). Trimming removed 3 bases from V and 4 bases from J, with 12 bases in between. The CDR3 loop spans 14 amino acids. The germline gives CDR1 MGHRA, CDR2 YSYEKL. CDR3 loop: CASSQGVGGTEAFF. CDR3 DNA: TGCGCCAGCAGCCAGGGGGTCGGCGGCACTGAAGCTTTCTTT.

This clonotype was observed a few times. As DNA, the CDR3 is TGCGCCAGCAGCTTGGCCCCGGGAGCTCCAGATACGCAGTATTTT. Translating it yields CASSLAPGAPDTQYF. The V and J genes are TRBV5-1 and TRBJ2-3; D possibly corresponds to TRBD2 (6 bases). V was shortened by 0 bases and J by 4 bases, with 12 bases between the two germline ends. Germline CDR1 reads SGHRS; CDR2 reads YFSETQ. This CDR3 has 15 residues.

This clonotype was seen more than once but under ten times. The rearrangement links TRBV20-1 to TRBJ1-1; D is unresolved. The V end was cut by 0 bases, the J end by 1 base, with 3 bases between. The germline V gene encodes CDR1 DFQATT and CDR2 SNEGSKA (reference sequence). CDR3 length: 12 residues. For the CDR3, the DNA is TGCAGTGCTAGAGAGGCGAACACTGAAGCTTTCTTT. Translating gives CSAREANTEAFF.

J is TRBJ2-5 and V is TRBV30; TRBD1 might be the D (6 bases). The V and J ends lost 5 bases and 3 bases respectively, with 10 bases between them. This CDR3 comprises 12 residues. In germline, CDR1 is GTSNPN, CDR2 SVGIG (reference sequence). In DNA, the CDR3 is TGTGCCTGGGGACAGAAAAAAGAGACCCAGTACTTC. It yields the protein CAWGQKKETQYF.

The chain has TRBV19 and TRBJ2-5; TRBD2 matches 8 bases. With V trimmed by 3 bases and J by 11 bases, 14 bases remained unmatched. CDR3 length: 15 residues. From germline, CDR1 is LNHDA and CDR2 SQIVND (reference sequence). The CDR3 DNA reads TGTGCCAGTAGTATCTTGGCGGGGGGTGGGAATGAGCAGTACTTC. Translation: CASSILAGGGNEQYF.

There are a few counts of this clonotype. J is TRBJ2-5 and V is TRBV7-2, with a tentative D call TRBD2 (5 bases). TRBJ2-7 matches the DNA end more closely, so the J call is doubtful. Germline V lookup: CDR1 SGHTA, CDR2 FQGNSA. CDR3 length: 13 amino acids. The DNA for the CDR3 is TGTGCCAGCAGCCCCGGAGGAATGGGCGAGCAGTACTTC. Amino acids: CASSPGGMGEQYF.

In its sample, this clonotype was seen once. Written as DNA, the CDR3 is TGTGCCAGCAGCGCAGGGCAGGCACCCCTCCACTTT. Translated, it gives CASSAGQAPLHF. V gene TRBV27 combines with J gene TRBJ1-6; possibly TRBD1 for D (5 bases). V shed 6 bases and J shed 11 bases, with 11 bases lying between them. The CDR3 length is 12 residues. Germline values: CDR1 MNHEY, CDR2 SMNVEV (reference sequence).